This T cell receptor (beta chain) was captured by sequencing in a study of chemoradiotherapy in HPV16-positive cancers. This table comes from immunoSEQ multiplex PCR, and its TCRdb copy is limited to in-frame clones, with some not included. The sample has some 8,800 clones; less than 75% are singletons. CDR3 size: 11 residues. CDR1 is MNHEY and CDR2 is SVGAGI in the germline V gene. Trimming took off 6 bases at V and 4 bases at J, with 4 bases between the two ends. Samples were taken several times over chemoradiotherapy. The clonotype comes from a human donor with HPV-associated anogenital cancer. V gene TRBV6-5 combines with J gene TRBJ1-3; no clear D. Specimen collection occurred from a patient who underwent chemoradiotherapy. CDR3 sequence: CASRHGNTIYF. The CDR3 DNA is TGTGCCAGCAGACACGGAAACACCATATATTTT.